This T cell receptor (beta chain) is drawn from a study of radiotherapy plus CTLA-4 blockade in lung cancer. Study context: An objective response was seen in 18% of patients, and disease control in 31%.

Produced via immunoSEQ multiplex PCR; TCRdb's table is partial and in-frame only. The table lists roughly 63,000 clones, around three quarters of them singletons, with about 8% in the top ten. Comment on this clone: Its antigen is unidentified.

Germline-derived CDR1 and CDR2 are MNHNY and SVGAGI (reference sequence). The CDR3 totals 12 residues. V lost 6 bases to trimming and J lost 8 bases; unmatched junction nucleotides: 6. CTLA-4 blockade with ipilimumab, together with focal radiation, was given to patients with chemo-refractory metastatic non-small-cell lung cancer. Findings and limits, study-wide: Interferon-beta and early blood T cell clone dynamics reportedly predicted response best. Expansion of tumor-derived TCR clones was observed in blood after radiotherapy plus ipilimumab.

V usage is TRBV6-6 and J usage is TRBJ1-1, with 7 nucleotides matching TRBD1. This clonotype was obtained from a human donor with non-small cell lung cancer whose response to radiotherapy plus ipilimumab could not be evaluated. The sequences come from peripheral blood, collected from a patient treated with radiotherapy plus ipilimumab. The DNA for the CDR3 is TGTGCCAGCAGCGACAGGGTTAAGGAAGCTTTCTTT. Residues: CASSDRVKEAFF.